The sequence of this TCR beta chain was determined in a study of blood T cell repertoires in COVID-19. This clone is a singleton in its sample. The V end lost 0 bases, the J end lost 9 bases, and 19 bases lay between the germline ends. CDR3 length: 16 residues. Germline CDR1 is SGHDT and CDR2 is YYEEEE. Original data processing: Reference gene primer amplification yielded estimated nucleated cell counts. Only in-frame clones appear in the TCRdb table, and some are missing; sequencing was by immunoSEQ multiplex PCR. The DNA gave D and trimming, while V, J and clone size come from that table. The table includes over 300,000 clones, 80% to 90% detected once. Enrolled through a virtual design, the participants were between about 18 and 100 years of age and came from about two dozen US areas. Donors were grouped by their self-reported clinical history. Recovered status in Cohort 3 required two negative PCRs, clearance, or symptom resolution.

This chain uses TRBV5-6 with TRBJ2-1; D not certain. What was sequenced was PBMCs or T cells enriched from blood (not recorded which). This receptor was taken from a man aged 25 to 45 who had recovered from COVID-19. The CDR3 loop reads CASSLVVGLTPGEQFF. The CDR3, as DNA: TGTGCCAGCAGCTTGGTTGTGGGCCTAACTCCTGGTGAGCAGTTCTTC.